A selection of T cell receptor beta chains follows, all from one sample in a study of blood T cell repertoires in COVID-19. Clones were sequenced by immunoSEQ multiplex PCR, and TCRdb holds only the in-frame ones, with some missing. The sample contains roughly 56,000 clones, more than 75% of which appear only once. What was sequenced was peripheral blood. These receptors all come from a human donor in a cohort sampled during active COVID-19. Each CDR3 is given with its conserved first and last residue. The D gene is left open where the match is weak. Clone size is given for some rows only: seen once, a few or many times, or a class if the clone is expanded.

>NA|TRBV28|NA|TRBJ1-1
CASSPPWPPEAFF
TGTGCCAGCAGTCCCCCCTGGCCTCCTGAAGCTTTCTTT
>NA|TRBV5-1|TRBD1|TRBJ2-7
CASSRDRDFSYEQYF
TGCGCCAGCAGCAGGGACAGGGACTTCTCCTACGAGCAGTACTTC
>NA|TRBV5-4|TRBD1|TRBJ1-2
CASSGTGDYGYTF
TGTGCCAGCAGCGGGACAGGGGACTATGGCTACACCTTC
>NA|TRBV18|NA|TRBJ2-5
CASSRTDQETQYF
TGTGCCAGCTCACGGACAGACCAAGAGACCCAGTACTTC
>NA|TRBV7-8|NA|TRBJ1-2
CASSHDRTPKNYTF
TGTGCCAGCAGCCATGATCGGACACCCAAGAACTACACCTTC
>NA|TRBV28|TRBD2|TRBJ2-2
CATLRWWTSGREWGELFF
TGTGCCACCCTCCGATGGTGGACTAGCGGGAGGGAATGGGGGGAGCTGTTTTTT
>once|TRBV7-3|TRBD2|TRBJ2-1
CASSLAGVSVNEQFF
TGTGCCAGCAGCTTAGCGGGAGTAAGCGTCAATGAGCAGTTCTTC
>NA|TRBV11-2|TRBD2|TRBJ2-7
CASSLTSGSYEQYF
TGTGCCAGCAGCTTAACTAGCGGCTCCTACGAGCAGTACTTC
>NA|TRBV2|NA|TRBJ2-7
CASNLRQVSYEQYF
TGTGCCAGCAATCTGAGACAGGTTTCCTACGAGCAGTACTTC
>once|TRBV2|NA|TRBJ1-2
CASSERYGYTF
TGTGCCAGCAGTGAGAGATATGGCTACACCTTC
>NA|TRBV11-2|TRBD1|TRBJ2-2
CASSLLTGRNTGELFF
TGTGCCAGCAGCTTATTGACAGGGCGAAACACCGGGGAGCTGTTTTTT
>NA|TRBV18|TRBD1|TRBJ2-3
CASSSNQGAGTDTQYF
TGTGCCAGCTCATCGAACCAGGGGGCGGGCACAGATACGCAGTATTTT
>NA|TRBV6-5|NA|TRBJ2-3
CASSLGAKDNAQYF
TGTGCCAGCAGTTTGGGGGCCAAAGATAATGCGCAGTATTTT
>NA|TRBV4-1|TRBD1|TRBJ1-2
CATGTGAYGYTF
TGCGCCACCGGGACAGGGGCCTATGGCTACACCTTC
>NA|TRBV7-9|TRBD1|TRBJ2-5
CASSINRGWQETQYF
TGTGCCAGCAGCATAAACAGGGGATGGCAAGAGACCCAGTACTTC
>NA|TRBV27|TRBD2|TRBJ2-3
CASSSLAGDADTQYF
TGTGCCAGCAGTTCGCTAGCGGGAGACGCAGATACGCAGTATTTT
>NA|TRBV6-5|TRBD1|TRBJ2-4
CASSPPDRARQYF
TGTGCCAGCAGTCCTCCCGACAGGGCTCGTCAGTACTTC
>NA|TRBV3-1/TRBV3-2|TRBD2|TRBJ2-7
CASSQLAGGPYEQYF
TGTGCCAGCAGCCAACTAGCGGGAGGGCCCTACGAGCAGTACTTC
>NA|TRBV7-9|NA|TRBJ1-4
CASSPGTQKPEKLFF
TGTGCCAGCAGCCCCGGGACACAGAAACCGGAAAAACTGTTTTTT
>NA|TRBV2|TRBD1|TRBJ1-1
CASRPNRGTEAFF
TGTGCCAGCAGGCCAAACAGGGGAACTGAAGCTTTCTTT
>NA|TRBV6-5|NA|TRBJ2-2
CASSSRTGELFF
TGTGCCAGCAGTTCCCGGACCGGGGAGCTGTTTTTT
>once|TRBV5-6|NA|TRBJ1-1
CASSPGVLDTEAFF
TGTGCCAGCAGCCCGGGGGTCCTGGACACTGAAGCTTTCTTT
>NA|TRBV5-1|NA|TRBJ1-1
CASSYGTEGTEAFF
TGCGCCAGCAGCTACGGGACTGAAGGGACTGAAGCTTTCTTT
>NA|TRBV7-8|TRBD1|TRBJ1-2
CASSLGGRGVGGYTF
TGTGCCAGCAGCTTAGGGGGCAGGGGGGTCGGCGGCTACACCTTC
>NA|TRBV11-1|TRBD2|TRBJ2-3
CASRSGLADTDMQYF
TGTGCCAGCAGATCGGGACTAGCGGACACAGATATGCAGTATTTT
>NA|TRBV2|TRBD1|TRBJ2-7
CASRTGGSYEQYF
TGTGCCAGTCGGACAGGGGGATCCTACGAGCAGTACTTC
>NA|TRBV9|TRBD2|TRBJ2-7
CASSVEDQRETGEQYF
TGTGCCAGCAGCGTAGAGGACCAGCGGGAGACTGGCGAGCAGTACTTC
>NA|TRBV28|TRBD2|TRBJ2-1
CASVKGGSYNEQFF
TGTGCCAGCGTAAAGGGCGGGAGTTACAATGAGCAGTTCTTC
>NA|TRBV5-4|TRBD2|TRBJ2-7
CASSPEGGRGREQYF
TGTGCCAGCAGCCCCGAGGGCGGGAGAGGTCGCGAGCAGTACTTC
>NA|TRBV7-2|NA|TRBJ1-4
CASSSFGLLNEKLFF
TGTGCCAGCAGCTCCTTCGGGTTACTTAATGAAAAACTGTTTTTT
>few|TRBV10-2|NA|TRBJ1-6
CASSDSGDSPLHF
TGCGCCAGCAGTGATTCGGGGGATTCACCCCTCCACTTT
>NA|TRBV15|NA|TRBJ1-4
CATSREQQGHEKLFF
TGTGCCACCAGCAGAGAACAACAGGGCCATGAAAAACTGTTTTTT
>once|TRBV6-1|NA|TRBJ1-3
CASSDYRQDSFKNF
TGTGCCAGCAGTGATTATCGCCAGGATAGTTTCAAAAATTTT
>NA|TRBV7-3|TRBD2|TRBJ2-1
CASSPTLAGAYNEQFF
TGTGCCAGCAGCCCGACTCTAGCGGGGGCCTACAATGAGCAGTTCTTC
>NA|TRBV7-3|NA|TRBJ2-5
CASSPQGWLQETQYF
TGTGCCAGCAGCCCACAGGGATGGCTACAAGAGACCCAGTACTTC
>NA|TRBV28|TRBD1|TRBJ2-7
CASSPPYRGIVYEQYF
TGTGCCAGCAGTCCTCCCTACAGGGGAATAGTTTACGAGCAGTACTTC
>NA|TRBV19|NA|TRBJ2-5
CASKQTALQETQYF
TGTGCCAGTAAGCAAACTGCTTTACAAGAGACCCAGTACTTC
>NA|TRBV6-6|TRBD1|TRBJ1-3
CASSDRVLLGNTIYF
TGTGCCAGCAGCGACAGGGTTCTACTCGGAAACACCATATATTTT
>NA|TRBV7-9|NA|TRBJ2-2
CASSPKYRDDPGELFF
TGTGCCAGCAGCCCCAAATACAGGGACGACCCCGGGGAGCTGTTTTTT
>NA|TRBV3-1/TRBV3-2|NA|TRBJ2-4
CASSPTDRLAKNIQYF
TGTGCCAGCAGCCCGACAGACAGGCTAGCCAAAAACATTCAGTACTTC
>NA|TRBV11-2|NA|TRBJ2-7
CASSLSGGQPGYEQYF
TGTGCCAGCAGCTTAAGTGGGGGCCAGCCAGGCTACGAGCAGTACTTC
>NA|TRBV19|TRBD2|TRBJ2-1
CASSKTSGGHNEQFF
TGTGCCAGTAGTAAGACTAGCGGGGGCCACAATGAGCAGTTCTTC
>NA|TRBV28|NA|TRBJ1-5
CASSFGVPSNQPQHF
TGTGCCAGCAGTTTCGGTGTCCCCAGCAATCAGCCCCAGCATTTT
>NA|TRBV6-5|TRBD1|TRBJ1-6
CASSYSGRGGSPLHF
TGTGCCAGCAGTTACTCGGGACGAGGGGGCTCACCCCTCCACTTT
>NA|TRBV5-1|TRBD1|TRBJ1-1
CASSFGTGRSNTEAFF
TGCGCCAGCAGCTTCGGGACAGGGCGATCGAACACTGAAGCTTTCTTT
>NA|TRBV3-1/TRBV3-2|TRBD2|TRBJ2-1
CASSLRTSGKGVQFF
TGTGCCAGCAGCCTGCGGACTAGCGGGAAAGGGGTTCAGTTCTTC
>NA|TRBV9|TRBD2|TRBJ2-7
CASSPGLADNEQYF
TGTGCCAGCAGCCCGGGACTAGCGGACAACGAGCAGTACTTC
>once|TRBV5-4|TRBD1|TRBJ1-4
CASSAGTGNRNEKLFF
TGTGCCAGCAGCGCCGGGACAGGGAACCGTAATGAAAAACTGTTTTTT
>NA|TRBV12-3/TRBV12-4|TRBD1|TRBJ2-1
CASRDRGFNEQFF
TGTGCCAGCCGGGACAGGGGTTTCAATGAGCAGTTCTTC
>NA|TRBV27|NA|TRBJ2-7
CASSLSGYEQYF
TGTGCCAGCAGCCTCAGCGGATACGAGCAGTACTTC
>NA|TRBV5-1|TRBD2|TRBJ2-3
CASSLRPGATGGGTQYF
TGCGCCAGCAGCTTGCGCCCCGGGGCGACGGGCGGGGGTACGCAGTATTTT
>NA|TRBV7-3|TRBD1|TRBJ1-5
CASSSGTGGSLFHQPQHF
TGTGCCAGCAGCTCTGGGACAGGGGGAAGTCTATTTCATCAGCCCCAGCATTTT
>NA|TRBV19|NA|TRBJ1-5
CASSSPDSNQPQHF
TGTGCCAGTAGTTCTCCAGATAGCAATCAGCCCCAGCATTTT
>NA|TRBV5-1|TRBD1|TRBJ2-2
CASSSGTGDTGELFF
TGCGCCAGCAGCTCTGGGACAGGGGACACCGGGGAGCTGTTTTTT
>once|TRBV11-2|NA|TRBJ2-3
CASSETDTQYF
TGTGCCAGCAGCGAGACAGATACGCAGTATTTT
>NA|TRBV7-2|TRBD2|TRBJ2-1
CASSLAAGAKAANEQFF
TGTGCCAGCAGCTTAGCCGCGGGAGCTAAGGCCGCCAATGAGCAGTTCTTC
>NA|TRBV28|NA|TRBJ1-1
CASSLNRLNTEAFF
TGTGCCAGCAGTTTGAACAGACTGAACACTGAAGCTTTCTTT
>NA|TRBV5-1|TRBD2|TRBJ2-7
CASSYLRLAGGDEQYF
TGCGCCAGCAGCTACCTTCGCCTAGCGGGAGGGGATGAGCAGTACTTC
>NA|TRBV27|NA|TRBJ2-4
CASRRSGDLAKNIQYF
TGTGCCAGCAGGAGGAGCGGAGATCTAGCCAAAAACATTCAGTACTTC
>NA|TRBV7-6|TRBD1|TRBJ2-7
CASSSPGQGRGEQYF
TGTGCCAGCAGCTCCCCGGGACAGGGGAGAGGCGAGCAGTACTTC